The 12 T cell receptor beta chains in this list originate from one sample, sequenced in a study of human T cells and chemical hapten exposure. One entry per CDR3 protein, called by TCRdb with MiXCR from the RACE reads. The table shows tens of thousands of distinct CDR3 sequences, with roughly a tenth occurring only once. As to time point: patch test 2, 6 weeks after DPC sensitization. Treatment in this sample: therapeutic diphenylcyclopropenone sensitization with weekly scalp DPC. The sequencing used whole blood, collected in connection with sensitization to the hapten diphenylcyclopropenone (DPC). The receptor source for this set is a woman aged 45-60 years with alopecia areata. Some clones in this sample may be carry-over from other donors' samples.

This clonotype turned up a few times. The chain is built from TRBV12-3 or TRBV12-4 and TRBJ2-5, with 8 bases matching TRBD2. The V gene end was trimmed by 8 bases and the J gene end by 5 bases; junction bases not matched to a gene: 16. The CDR3 covers 16 residues. CDR3 in amino acids: CASRPRSSGSRETQYF. The CDR3 bases are TGTGCCAGCCGCCCTCGATCCAGCGGGAGTCGGGAGACCCAGTACTTC.

The J gene is TRBJ2-7, the V gene TRBV7-2; 13 bases map to TRBD2. V shed 1 base and J 4 bases; nucleotides not matched to a gene: 10. The V gene's germline CDR1 is SGHTA and CDR2 FQGNSA. This CDR3 comprises 18 residues. The CDR3 region has the DNA TGTGCCAGCAGCTTAGGGACTAGCGGGAGAGCGTTCGAGTACGAGCAGTACTTC. Translating gives CASSLGTSGRAFEYEQYF.

The J gene is TRBJ2-5, the V gene TRBV6-4, with D uncertain. This CDR3 has 12 residues. Germline V gene sequence: CDR1 MRHNA, CDR2 SNTAGT. Trimming stripped 7 bases from V and 5 bases from J, with 11 bases between. CDR3 residues: CASTLTWETQYF. CDR3 nucleotide sequence: TGTGCCAGCACCCTGACTTGGGAGACCCAGTACTTC.

This clonotype was recorded at least ten times. This chain uses TRBV3-1 with TRBJ2-5; D uncertain. Germline lookup yields CDR1 LGHDT and CDR2 YNNKEL (reference sequence). The CDR3 runs 14 residues. Trimming took off 4 bases at V and 1 base at J, with 10 bases between the two ends. The CDR3 region has the DNA TGTGCCAGCAGCCCCCCGAGTATCCAAGAGACCCAGTACTTC. Its translation is CASSPPSIQETQYF.

This clonotype was seen at least ten times. This rearrangement joins TRBV7-2 to TRBJ2-7; possibly TRBD1 for D (5 bases). Looked up from germline, CDR1 is SGHTA and CDR2 is FQGNSA. This CDR3 has 15 amino acids. Deletions cut 0 bases from V and 4 bases from J, with 13 bases between. This CDR3 reads CASSLASQGFYEQYF. The CDR3 region has the DNA TGTGCCAGCAGCTTAGCGTCCCAGGGTTTTTACGAGCAGTACTTC. The whole variable domain, filled in from reference TRBV7-2 and TRBJ2-7, reads GAGVSQSPSNKVTEKGKDVELRCDPISGHTALYWYRQSLGQGLEFLIYFQGNSAPDKSGLPSDRFSAERTGGSVSTLTIQRTQQEDSAVYLCASSLASQGFYEQYFGPGTRLTVT.

The V and J genes are TRBV7-2 and TRBJ1-2; D not certain. This CDR3 is 13 amino acids long. Germline V gene data show CDR1 as SGHTA and CDR2 as FQGNSA. The V gene lost 4 bases and the J gene lost 4 bases, with 10 bases spanning the gap. CDR3 sequence (DNA): TGTGCCAGCAGCTCAGATATGAGCTATGGCTACACCTTC. This sequence encodes CASSSDMSYGYTF.

A word on this clonotype: A much larger clone lies one base from this, so it may be a read error. This sequence joins TRBV11-2 and TRBJ2-3; D gene uncertain. CDR1 SGHAT and CDR2 FQNNGV come from the germline V gene. This CDR3 has 12 residues. As DNA, the CDR3 is TGTGCCTGCAGCTTAGATTCGGATACGCAGTATTTT. This encodes CACSLDSDTQYF. Variable domain in full (rest from reference TRBV11-2 and TRBJ2-3): EAGVAQSPRYKIIEKRQSVAFWCNPISGHATLYWYQQILGQGPKLLIQFQNNGVVDDSQLPKDRFSAERLKGVDSTLKIQPAKLEDSAVYLCACSLDSDTQYFGPGTRLTVL.

This clonotype was detected only a few times. The genes are TRBV7-2 and TRBJ2-1; 10 bases align to TRBD2. Germline V gene lookup returns CDR1 SGHTA and CDR2 FQGNSA. The CDR3 sequence is 15 residues long. Unmatched junction bases numbered 8, after V lost 5 bases and J lost 7 bases. CDR3 nucleotide sequence: TGTGCCAGCAGCCGTATAGCGGGAGGTGGTAATGAGCAGTTCTTC. Its translation is CASSRIAGGGNEQFF.

The chain is built from TRBV5-1 and TRBJ2-7, with D possibly being TRBD1 or TRBD2 (5 bases each). V was pared by 5 bases and J by 5 bases, with 20 bases between. The CDR3 is 15 amino acids. In germline, CDR1 is SGHRS, CDR2 YFSETQ. CDR3 nucleotides: TGCGCCAGCAGGAAATGGGCAGGGACGTCCGACGAGCAGTACTTC. Protein: CASRKWAGTSDEQYF.

Ten or more counts support this clonotype. V is TRBV28 and J is TRBJ1-2; TRBD1 is a possible D gene (5 bases). Germline V gene lookup returns CDR1 MDHEN and CDR2 SYDVKM. V shed 5 bases and J shed 4 bases, with 17 bases lying between them. This CDR3 is built from 15 residues. CDR3 nucleotide sequence: TGTGCCAGCAGTCCGCCGGGGAGGGACTTCTATGGCTACACCTTC. Amino acids: CASSPPGRDFYGYTF.

This clonotype was seen more than once but under ten times. This chain joins TRBV5-1 and TRBJ2-7; the D gene is possibly TRBD2 (5 bases). V was clipped by 0 bases and J by 3 bases, with 7 bases between them. Germline CDR1 SGHRS, CDR2 YFSETQ. This CDR3 contains 13 residues. The CDR3 spells CASSLAEGYEQYF. The CDR3 DNA sequence: TGCGCCAGCAGCTTGGCCGAGGGCTACGAGCAGTACTTC.

V is TRBV11-2 and J is TRBJ2-3; D gene uncertain. Germline CDR1 and CDR2: SGHAT and FQNNGV. The ends were cut back, 4 bases at V and 1 base at J, with 15 bases in the middle. The CDR3 runs to 16 residues. The CDR3 is CASSSGFSGGTDTQYF. The DNA of the CDR3 is TGTGCCAGCAGCTCCGGATTCAGTGGGGGCACAGATACGCAGTATTTT.